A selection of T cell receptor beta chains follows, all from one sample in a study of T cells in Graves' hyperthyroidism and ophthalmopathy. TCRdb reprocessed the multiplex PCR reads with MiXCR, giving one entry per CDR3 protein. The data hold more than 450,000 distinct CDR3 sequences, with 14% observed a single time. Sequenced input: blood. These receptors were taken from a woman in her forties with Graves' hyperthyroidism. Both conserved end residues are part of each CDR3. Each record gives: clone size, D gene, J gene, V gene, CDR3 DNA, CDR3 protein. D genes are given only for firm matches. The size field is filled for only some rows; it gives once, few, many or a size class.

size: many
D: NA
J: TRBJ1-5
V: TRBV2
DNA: TGTGCCAGCAGTGCCCGGGAGGGCTATAATCAGCCCCAGCATTTT
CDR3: CASSAREGYNQPQHF

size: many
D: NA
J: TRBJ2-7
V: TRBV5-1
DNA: TGCGCCAGCAGCTTAGAGGACAGTCGCCTCGCCTACGAGCAGTACTTC
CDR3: CASSLEDSRLAYEQYF

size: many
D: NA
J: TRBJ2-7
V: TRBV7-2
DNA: TGTGCCAGCAGCTTATTCCGACAGTTTACCTCCTACGAGCAGTACTTC
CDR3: CASSLFRQFTSYEQYF

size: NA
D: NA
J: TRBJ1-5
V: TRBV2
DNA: TGTGCCAGCAACGAGGGGCAGGGAAATGGCGATCAGCCCCAGCATTTT
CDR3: CASNEGQGNGDQPQHF

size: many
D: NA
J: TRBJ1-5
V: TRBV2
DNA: TGTGCCAGCGCGACAGGCGGAAGCAATCAGCCCCAGCATTTT
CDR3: CASATGGSNQPQHF

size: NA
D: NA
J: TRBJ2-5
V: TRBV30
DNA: TGTGCCTGGAGTTATGACGGGGGAGAGACCCAGTACTTC
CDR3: CAWSYDGGETQYF

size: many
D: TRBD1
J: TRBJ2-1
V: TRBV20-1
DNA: TGCAGTGCCAACCGACAGGGCAATGAGCAGTTCTTC
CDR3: CSANRQGNEQFF

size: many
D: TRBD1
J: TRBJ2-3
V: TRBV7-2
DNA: TGTGCCAGCAGCCCTATGGGACAGGGTGGCGATACGCAGTATTTT
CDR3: CASSPMGQGGDTQYF

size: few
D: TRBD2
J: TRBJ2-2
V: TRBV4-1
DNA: TGCGCCAGCAGCCAAGACTCCCTAGCGGCCGGGGAGCTGTTTTTT
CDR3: CASSQDSLAAGELFF

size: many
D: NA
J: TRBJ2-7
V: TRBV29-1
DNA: TGCAGCGTTGAAGGGTGGGCGGACTCCTACGAGCAGTACTTC
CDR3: CSVEGWADSYEQYF

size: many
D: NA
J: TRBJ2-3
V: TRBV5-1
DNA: TGCGCCAGCAGCTCGGGGGGAGGGGGCAGCGACACAGATACGCAGTATTTT
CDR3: CASSSGGGGSDTDTQYF

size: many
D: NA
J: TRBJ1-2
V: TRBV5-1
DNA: TGCGCCAGCAGCCGGGCCGGGACGCGGGATGGCTACACCTTC
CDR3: CASSRAGTRDGYTF

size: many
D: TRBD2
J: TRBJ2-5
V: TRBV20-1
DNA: TGCAGTGCTAGCGAAGCGGGAGTCAAAGAGACCCAGTACTTC
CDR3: CSASEAGVKETQYF

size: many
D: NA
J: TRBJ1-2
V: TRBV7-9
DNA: TGTGCCAGCAGCATGAGGGACGGTGGCTACACCTTC
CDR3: CASSMRDGGYTF

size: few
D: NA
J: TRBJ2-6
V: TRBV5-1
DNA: TGCGCCAGCAGCTTGGACGGGAACTCTGGGGCCAACGTCCTGACTTTC
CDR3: CASSLDGNSGANVLTF

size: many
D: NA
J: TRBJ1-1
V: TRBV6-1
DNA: TGTGCCAGCAGTCGGACAGAGACCAACACTGAAGCTTTCTTT
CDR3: CASSRTETNTEAFF

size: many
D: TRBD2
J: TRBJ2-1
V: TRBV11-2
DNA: TGTGCCAGCAGCTCACTAACTAGCGGGCCCGCCTACAATGAGCAGTTCTTC
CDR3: CASSSLTSGPAYNEQFF

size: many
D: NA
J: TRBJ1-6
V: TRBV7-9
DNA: TGTGCCAGCAGTCAAGGAAATTCACCCCTCCACTTT
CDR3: CASSQGNSPLHF

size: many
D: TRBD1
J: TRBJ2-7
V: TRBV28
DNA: TGTGCCAGCAGCTCACCGGGACAGGGCGGAGAGCAGTACTTC
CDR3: CASSSPGQGGEQYF

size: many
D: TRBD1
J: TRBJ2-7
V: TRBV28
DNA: TGTGCCAGCAGTCGCGGACAGGGGGGAAAGGTCGAGCAGTACTTC
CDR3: CASSRGQGGKVEQYF

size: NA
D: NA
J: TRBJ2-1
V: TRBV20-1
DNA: TGCAGCGCCACTTCTAGGAGCTCCTACAATGAGCAGTTCTTC
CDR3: CSATSRSSYNEQFF

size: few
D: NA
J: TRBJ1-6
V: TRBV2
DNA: TGTGCCAGCAGTGAAAGTGCACGCAATTCACCCCTCCACTTT
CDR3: CASSESARNSPLHF

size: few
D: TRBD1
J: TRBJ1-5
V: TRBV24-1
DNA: TGTGCCACCGGTCAGGGGGCGTTGAGCAATCAGCCCCAGCATTTT
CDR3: CATGQGALSNQPQHF

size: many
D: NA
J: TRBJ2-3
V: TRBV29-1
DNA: TGCAGCGCCGAGGGGGGACGGGCTTCCGGCACAGATACGCAGTATTTT
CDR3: CSAEGGRASGTDTQYF

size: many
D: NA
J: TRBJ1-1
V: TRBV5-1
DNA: TGCGCCAGCAGCTTGGACATTACAGGGAGCACTGAAGCTTTCTTT
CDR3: CASSLDITGSTEAFF

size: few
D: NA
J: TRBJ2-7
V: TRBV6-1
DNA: TGTGCCAGCAGTGAAGCGCTTCTGGCGGGAAATCCTGAGCAGTACTTC
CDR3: CASSEALLAGNPEQYF

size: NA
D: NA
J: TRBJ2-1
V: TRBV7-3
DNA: TGTGCCAGCAGCTTCGACCCCGGTGACTACAATGAGCAGTTCTTC
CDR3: CASSFDPGDYNEQFF

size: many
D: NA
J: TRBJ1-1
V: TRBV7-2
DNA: TGTGCCAGCAGCCCAAATAGTAAGAACACTGAAGCTTTCTTT
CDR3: CASSPNSKNTEAFF

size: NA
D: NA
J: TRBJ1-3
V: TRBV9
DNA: TGTGCCAGCAGCGTAGATGGGGGGGCGTCTGGAAACACCATATATTTT
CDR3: CASSVDGGASGNTIYF

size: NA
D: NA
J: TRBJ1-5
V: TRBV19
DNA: TGTGCCAGTAGGGACGGGACGGGCAGCAATCAGCTCCAGCATTTT
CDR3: CASRDGTGSNQLQHF

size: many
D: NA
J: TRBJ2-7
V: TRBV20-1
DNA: TGCAGTGCGCAGTCCCGGTTCTACGAGCAGTACTTC
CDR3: CSAQSRFYEQYF

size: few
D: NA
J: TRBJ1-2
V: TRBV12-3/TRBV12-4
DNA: TGTGCCAGCAGTTTAGAAAACAGGGCGGGCTACACCTTC
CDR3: CASSLENRAGYTF

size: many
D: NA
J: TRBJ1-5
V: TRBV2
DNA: TGTGCCAGCAGTGAAGCGCTTCGAGGGGGGCGCAATCAGCCCCAGCATTTT
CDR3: CASSEALRGGRNQPQHF

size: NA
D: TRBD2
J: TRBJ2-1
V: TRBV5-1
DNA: TGCGCCAGCAGCTGGGGCGGGAGTCACAATGAGCAGTTCTTC
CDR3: CASSWGGSHNEQFF

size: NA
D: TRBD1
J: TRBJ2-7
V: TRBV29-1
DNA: TGCAGCGTTGAAAAAAGTGCCCTGACAGGGGGCGAGCAGTACTTC
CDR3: CSVEKSALTGGEQYF

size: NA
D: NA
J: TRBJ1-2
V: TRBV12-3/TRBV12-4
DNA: TGTGCCAGCACTAAGCTCCGGGACACCGGCTACACCTTC
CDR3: CASTKLRDTGYTF

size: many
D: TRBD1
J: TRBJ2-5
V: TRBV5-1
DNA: TGCGCCAGCAGCTTCGTGACAGGGATGATGGTTAGGGAAGAGACCCAGTACTTC
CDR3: CASSFVTGMMVREETQYF

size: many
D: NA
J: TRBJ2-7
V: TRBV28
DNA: TGTGCCAGCAGTTCTGGGACACTCTTCTACGAGCAGTACTTC
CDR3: CASSSGTLFYEQYF

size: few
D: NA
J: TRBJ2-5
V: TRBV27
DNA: TGTGCCAGCAGTTCCAATTTACAAGAGACCCAGTACTTC
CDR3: CASSSNLQETQYF

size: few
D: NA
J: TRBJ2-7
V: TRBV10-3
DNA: TGTGCCATCAGTCCCGGGGGGACAAGTTCCTACGAGCAGTACTTC
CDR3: CAISPGGTSSYEQYF

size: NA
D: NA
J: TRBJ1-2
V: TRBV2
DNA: TGTGCCAACAGTGAAAAGGACAGCCCCAACTATGGCTACACCTTC
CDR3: CANSEKDSPNYGYTF

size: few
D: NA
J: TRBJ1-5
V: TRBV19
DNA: TGTGCCAGTAGTATAGGAGTGGGGTTCAATCAGCCCCAGCATTTT
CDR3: CASSIGVGFNQPQHF

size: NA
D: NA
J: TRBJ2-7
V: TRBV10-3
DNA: TGTGCCACCGCCTCCGAAAGGGCCGAGCAGTACTTC
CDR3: CATASERAEQYF

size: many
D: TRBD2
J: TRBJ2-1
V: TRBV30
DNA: TGTGCCTGGAGCCCTAGCGGATTCTACAATGAGCAGTTCTTC
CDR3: CAWSPSGFYNEQFF

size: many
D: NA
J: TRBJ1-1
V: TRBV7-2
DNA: TGTGCCAGCAGCTACTTTAGGGACACTGAAGCTTTCTTT
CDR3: CASSYFRDTEAFF

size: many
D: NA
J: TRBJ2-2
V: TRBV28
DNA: TGTGCCAGCAGCCAGTCTGCCACCGGGGAGCTGTTTTTT
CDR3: CASSQSATGELFF

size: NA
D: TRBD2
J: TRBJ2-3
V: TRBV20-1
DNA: TGCAGCCCACGAGCGGGAGGGAAGACAGATACGCAGTATTTT
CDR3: CSPRAGGKTDTQYF

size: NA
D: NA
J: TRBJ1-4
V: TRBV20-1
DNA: TGCAGTGCTAGAGCCGGGGCAGGGTACGAAAAACTGTTTTTT
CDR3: CSARAGAGYEKLFF

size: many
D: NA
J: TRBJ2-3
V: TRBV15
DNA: TGTGCCACCAGCAGGGTGACTAGTACGGTGACAACCGATACGCAGTATTTT
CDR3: CATSRVTSTVTTDTQYF